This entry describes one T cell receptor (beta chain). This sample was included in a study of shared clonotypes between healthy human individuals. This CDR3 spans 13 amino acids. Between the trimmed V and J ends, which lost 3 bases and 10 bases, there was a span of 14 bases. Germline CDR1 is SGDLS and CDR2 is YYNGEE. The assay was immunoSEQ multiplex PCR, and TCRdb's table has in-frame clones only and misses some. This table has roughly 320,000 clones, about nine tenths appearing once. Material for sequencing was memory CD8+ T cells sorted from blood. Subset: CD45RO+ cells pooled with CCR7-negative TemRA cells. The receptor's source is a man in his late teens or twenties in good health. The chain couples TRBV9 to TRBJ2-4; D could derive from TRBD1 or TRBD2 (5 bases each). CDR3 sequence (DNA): TGTGCCAGCAGCGATGGGACCTGGCCTATTCAGTACTTC. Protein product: CASSDGTWPIQYF.